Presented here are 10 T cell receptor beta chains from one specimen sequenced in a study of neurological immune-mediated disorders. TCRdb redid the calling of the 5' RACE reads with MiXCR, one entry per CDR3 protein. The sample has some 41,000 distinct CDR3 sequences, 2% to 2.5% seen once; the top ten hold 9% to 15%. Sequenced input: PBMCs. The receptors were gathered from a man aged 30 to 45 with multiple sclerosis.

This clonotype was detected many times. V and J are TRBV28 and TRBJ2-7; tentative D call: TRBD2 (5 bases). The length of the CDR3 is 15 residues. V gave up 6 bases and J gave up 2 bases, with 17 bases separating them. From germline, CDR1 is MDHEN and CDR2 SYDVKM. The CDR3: CASRPVASFPYEQYF. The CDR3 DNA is TGTGCCAGCAGACCAGTAGCGAGTTTCCCCTACGAGCAGTACTTC.

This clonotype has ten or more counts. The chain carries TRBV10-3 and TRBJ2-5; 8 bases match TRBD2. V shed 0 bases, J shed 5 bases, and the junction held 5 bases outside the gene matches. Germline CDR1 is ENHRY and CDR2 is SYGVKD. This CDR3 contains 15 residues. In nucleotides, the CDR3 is TGTGCCATCAGTGAGTCCAGCGGGAGCTTGGAGACCCAGTACTTC. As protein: CAISESSGSLETQYF.

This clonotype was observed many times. CDR3 protein: CASSLKWERGGQETQYF. CDR3 coding DNA: TGTGCCAGCAGCTTAAAGTGGGAGCGGGGGGGCCAAGAGACCCAGTACTTC. The chain has TRBV11-2 and TRBJ2-5, with 10 bases that match TRBD2. Germline CDR1 and CDR2: SGHAT and FQNNGV. The CDR3 covers 17 residues. Germline trimming cut 2 bases from V and 1 base from J; bases unmatched to any gene: 7.

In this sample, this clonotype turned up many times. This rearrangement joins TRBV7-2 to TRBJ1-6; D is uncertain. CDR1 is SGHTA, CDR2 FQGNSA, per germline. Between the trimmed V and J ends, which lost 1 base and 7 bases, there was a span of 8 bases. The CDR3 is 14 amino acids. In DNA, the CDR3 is TGTGCCAGCAGCTTAGGGGAGAAGAATTCACCCCTCCACTTT. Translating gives CASSLGEKNSPLHF.

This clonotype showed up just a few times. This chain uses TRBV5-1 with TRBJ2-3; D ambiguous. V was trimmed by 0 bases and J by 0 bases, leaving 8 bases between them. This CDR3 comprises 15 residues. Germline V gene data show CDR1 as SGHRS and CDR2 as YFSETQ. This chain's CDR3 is CASSLENPSTDTQYF. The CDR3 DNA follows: TGCGCCAGCAGCTTGGAGAATCCTAGCACAGATACGCAGTATTTT. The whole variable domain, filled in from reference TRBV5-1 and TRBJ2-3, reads KAGVTQTPRYLIKTRGQQVTLSCSPISGHRSVSWYQQTPGQGLQFLFEYFSETQRNKGNFPGRFSGRQFSNSRSEMNVSTLELGDSALYLCASSLENPSTDTQYFGPGTRLTVL.

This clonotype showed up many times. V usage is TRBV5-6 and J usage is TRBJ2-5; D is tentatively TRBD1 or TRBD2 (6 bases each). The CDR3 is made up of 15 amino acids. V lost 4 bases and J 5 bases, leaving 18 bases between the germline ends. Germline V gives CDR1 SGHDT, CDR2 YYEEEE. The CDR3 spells CASSPDGGLGETQYF. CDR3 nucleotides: TGTGCCAGCAGCCCCGATGGGGGGCTAGGGGAGACCCAGTACTTC.

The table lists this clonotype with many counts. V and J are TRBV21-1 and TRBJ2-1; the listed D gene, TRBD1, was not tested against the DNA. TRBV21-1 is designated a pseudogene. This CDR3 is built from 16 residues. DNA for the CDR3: TGTGCCAGCAGCAAAGCGCTAGCCCTCAGGGGCAATGAGCAGTTCTTC. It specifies CASSKALALRGNEQFF.

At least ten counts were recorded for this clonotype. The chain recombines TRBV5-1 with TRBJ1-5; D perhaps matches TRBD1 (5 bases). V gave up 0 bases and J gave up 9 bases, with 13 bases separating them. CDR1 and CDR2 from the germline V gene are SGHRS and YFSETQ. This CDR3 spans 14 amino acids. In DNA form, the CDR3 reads TGCGCCAGCAGCTTGGATGGAGGGGATGGGCCCCAGCATTTT. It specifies CASSLDGGDGPQHF.

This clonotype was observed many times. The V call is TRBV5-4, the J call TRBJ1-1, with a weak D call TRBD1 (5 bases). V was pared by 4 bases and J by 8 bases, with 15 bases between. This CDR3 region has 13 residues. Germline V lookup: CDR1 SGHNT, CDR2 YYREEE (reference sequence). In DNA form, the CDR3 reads TGTGCCAGCAGCCCGGACGAGAGGGACGAAGCTTTCTTT. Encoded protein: CASSPDERDEAFF.

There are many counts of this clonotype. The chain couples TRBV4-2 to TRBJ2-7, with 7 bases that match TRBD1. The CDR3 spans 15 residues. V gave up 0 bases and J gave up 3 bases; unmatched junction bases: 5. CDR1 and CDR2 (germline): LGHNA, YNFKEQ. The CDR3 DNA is TGTGCCAGCAGCCAAGAGGGACAGAATAGCTACGAGCAGTACTTC. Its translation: CASSQEGQNSYEQYF.